This TCR beta chain emerged from a study of molecular identifiers for immune sequencing clone quantification. Study-level points and caveats: Clones exceeding 20 RNA copies carried over 99% of effector molecules but under 1% of naive-cell molecules. In cases of identical TCR molecules sharing a barcode, highly expanded clone sizes could be underestimated.

Notes on this clonotype: What it recognizes is unknown.

CDR3 length: 16 residues. Trimming removed 0 bases from V and 1 base from J, with 12 bases in between. Germline V gene lookup returns CDR1 SGDLS and CDR2 YYNGEE. Researchers sorted naive CD8 T cells as cells that were CD8+CD4-CCR7+CD45RA+. Methods described previously were used for bulk TCR libraries, and listed TCR primers were applied. TCRdb itself ran the PCR reads through MiXCR, one entry per CDR3 protein. Of approximately 630,000 distinct CDR3 sequences listed, about 25% were seen once; the top ten hold about 0.81%. This receptor was obtained from a human donor in good health. Some libraries in this study had Jurkat cell RNA spiked in. The sequencing sample was made of naive CD8+ T cells from blood, with Jurkat cell RNA spiked in. Subset reported: FACS-sorted CD8+CD4-CCR7+CD45RA+ naive T cells. The chain carries TRBV9 and TRBJ2-3; no clear D. CDR3 coding DNA: TGTGCCAGCAGCGTAGGTGAGGCTAGAGGCACAGATACGCAGTATTTT. Residues: CASSVGEARGTDTQYF.